A selection of T cell receptor beta chains follows, all from one sample in a study of PD-1 blockade in classical Hodgkin lymphoma. TCRdb's table, derived via immunoSEQ multiplex PCR, lists solely in-frame clones and lacks some. The sample lists roughly 70,000 clones; 93% were seen once. The sample comprised peripheral blood mononuclear cells (PBMCs). These receptors were taken from a human donor with classical Hodgkin lymphoma. CDR3s include the opening cysteine and the closing phenylalanine or tryptophan. The D gene is left open where the match is weak. Size is omitted from some rows. Given values are once, few, many or a class for expanded clones.

J: TRBJ1-4
size: once
V: TRBV6-1
D: TRBD1
CDR3: CASSEVGQALNEKLFF
DNA: TGTGCCAGCAGTGAAGTCGGACAGGCACTTAATGAAAAACTGTTTTTT

J: TRBJ2-1
size: NA
V: TRBV6-6
D: NA
CDR3: CASSGYKGNEQFF
DNA: TGTGCCAGCAGTGGGTATAAGGGTAATGAGCAGTTCTTC

J: TRBJ1-5
size: NA
V: TRBV6-1
D: NA
CDR3: CASGPSWYLNQPQHF
DNA: TGTGCCAGCGGACCCAGTTGGTACCTTAATCAGCCCCAGCATTTT

J: TRBJ2-2
size: once
V: TRBV30
D: NA
CDR3: CAWSVQGTGELFF
DNA: TGTGCCTGGAGTGTACAAGGGACCGGGGAGCTGTTTTTT

J: TRBJ2-1
size: NA
V: TRBV6-5
D: TRBD2
CDR3: CASSPRDYLVNEQFF
DNA: TGTGCCAGCTCACCGCGGGACTACCTTGTCAATGAGCAGTTCTTC

J: TRBJ2-5
size: NA
V: TRBV10-3
D: TRBD2
CDR3: CAISALAGGPRETQYF
DNA: TGTGCCATCAGTGCACTAGCGGGGGGGCCACGAGAGACCCAGTACTTC

J: TRBJ1-1
size: few
V: TRBV29-1
D: NA
CDR3: CSVVLTGVGTEAFF
DNA: TGCAGCGTTGTCTTAACGGGGGTAGGCACTGAAGCTTTCTTT

J: TRBJ1-5
size: NA
V: TRBV6-1
D: NA
CDR3: CASREVTNQPQHF
DNA: TGTGCCAGCAGGGAGGTAACCAATCAGCCCCAGCATTTT

J: TRBJ2-3
size: NA
V: TRBV11-3
D: NA
CDR3: CASSLAGADTQYF
DNA: TGTGCCAGCAGCTTAGCCGGGGCAGATACGCAGTATTTT

J: TRBJ2-3
size: NA
V: TRBV13
D: NA
CDR3: CASSPTPDTQYF
DNA: TGTGCCAGCAGCCCCACCCCAGATACGCAGTATTTT

J: TRBJ1-1
size: NA
V: TRBV29-1
D: TRBD1
CDR3: CSITGQMNTEAFF
DNA: TGCAGCATCACGGGACAGATGAACACTGAAGCTTTCTTT

J: TRBJ1-1
size: once
V: TRBV19
D: NA
CDR3: CASSPGYPTEAFF
DNA: TGTGCCAGTAGTCCGGGGTACCCCACTGAAGCTTTCTTT

J: TRBJ2-7
size: NA
V: TRBV5-1
D: TRBD1
CDR3: CASSLAWTGTTYEQYF
DNA: TGCGCCAGCAGCTTGGCCTGGACAGGGACAACCTACGAGCAGTACTTC

J: TRBJ1-5
size: NA
V: TRBV11-2
D: NA
CDR3: CASSLGSDGYQPQHF
DNA: TGTGCCAGCAGCTTAGGCAGTGACGGCTATCAGCCCCAGCATTTT

J: TRBJ2-1
size: NA
V: TRBV5-1
D: NA
CDR3: CASSTDRNYNEQFF
DNA: TGCGCCAGCAGCACCGACAGGAACTACAATGAGCAGTTCTTC